These T cell receptor beta chains were read from a single sample in a study of brain T cells in children with intractable seizures. Assay: immunoSEQ multiplex PCR; the TCRdb copy retains only in-frame clones and omits some. Among approximately 330,000 clones, 93% were seen once, and the ten largest hold 5% to 7%. Sequences were derived from peripheral blood, sampled about 5 months after surgery. These receptors all stem from a boy under three years old with tuberous sclerosis and intractable seizures. The CDR3 runs from the conserved cysteine through the conserved F or W. The D gene is left open where the match is weak. Not every row has a clone size; where given, it reads once, few, many or a size class.

cdr3_nt: TGTGCCACCCACCGGGACAGGGACTACGAGCAGTACTTC
cdr3_aa: CATHRDRDYEQYF
clone_size: -
v_call: TRBV10-3
j_call: TRBJ2-7
d_call: TRBD1

cdr3_nt: TGTGCCAGCACCACCCGGGGGCCCCCCACAGATACGCAGTATTTT
cdr3_aa: CASTTRGPPTDTQYF
clone_size: once
v_call: TRBV11-2
j_call: TRBJ2-3
d_call: -

cdr3_nt: TGCGCCAGCAGCTTGGGGGTCTCTGGAAACACCATATATTTT
cdr3_aa: CASSLGVSGNTIYF
clone_size: -
v_call: TRBV5-1
j_call: TRBJ1-3
d_call: -

cdr3_nt: TGTGCCTGGAGTGCATCCATCGGGGGGCTTGGTTCACCCCTCCACTTT
cdr3_aa: CAWSASIGGLGSPLHF
clone_size: few
v_call: TRBV30
j_call: TRBJ1-6
d_call: -

cdr3_nt: TGTGCCAGCAGTCTAGAGGACAGAAATAACTATGGCTACACCTTC
cdr3_aa: CASSLEDRNNYGYTF
clone_size: -
v_call: TRBV2
j_call: TRBJ1-2
d_call: -

cdr3_nt: TGTGCCATCAGTGAGACAGGGAATCTTAACACCATATATTTT
cdr3_aa: CAISETGNLNTIYF
clone_size: -
v_call: TRBV10-3
j_call: TRBJ1-3
d_call: -

cdr3_nt: TGTGCCAGCAGTTGGGGTTCCTCTGGAAACACCATATATTTT
cdr3_aa: CASSWGSSGNTIYF
clone_size: -
v_call: TRBV6-6
j_call: TRBJ1-3
d_call: -

cdr3_nt: TGTGCCAGCAGACGAGCGGGAGGTAGTAGCAATGAGCAGTTCTTC
cdr3_aa: CASRRAGGSSNEQFF
clone_size: -
v_call: TRBV6-5
j_call: TRBJ2-1
d_call: TRBD2

cdr3_nt: TGTGCCAGCAGTTTTGCGGGCTCTAATACCTACGAGCAGTACTTC
cdr3_aa: CASSFAGSNTYEQYF
clone_size: -
v_call: TRBV28
j_call: TRBJ2-7
d_call: -

cdr3_nt: TGTGCCAGCAGCGTAGAGGGCAAAGGAGGGAATGGCTACACCTTC
cdr3_aa: CASSVEGKGGNGYTF
clone_size: -
v_call: TRBV9
j_call: TRBJ1-2
d_call: -